This TCR beta chain was identified during a study of T cell responses to AZD1222 COVID-19 vaccine. Study-level results: Possibly, clonal diversity was underestimated; donors were largely white British and included more females. Baseline seropositives among AZD1222 recipients totaled only 6 or 7. The peak T cell response came first, and repertoires were sampled only after it.

This clone was seen a single time. Its antigen is not identified. The assay was immunoSEQ multiplex PCR, and TCRdb's table has in-frame clones only and misses some. The table lists under 95,000 clones, roughly 86% of them singletons. V was clipped by 6 bases and J by 4 bases, with 12 bases between them. There are 13 residues in the CDR3. Germline V gene lookup returns CDR1 MNHEY and CDR2 SVGAGI. This sequence was found in an adult who received the AZD1222 COVID-19 vaccine. This specimen was peripheral blood, taken 28 days after the second AZD1222 dose. The rearrangement joins TRBV6-5 to TRBJ1-2; maybe TRBD1 (6 bases). CDR3 DNA sequence: TGTGCCAGCAGGGGGGCCGGGCCCTATGGCTACACCTTC. It codes for CASRGAGPYGYTF.